This T cell receptor (beta chain) was obtained from a study of response to subunit inactivated influenza vaccine. Overall study results and limits: Each seasonal influenza vaccination recruits few new T cells, the authors suggested.

About this clonotype itself: Its antigen is not known. The junction shows a germline mismatch at one end, possibly a read error.

The CDR3 is made up of 15 amino acids. Looked up from germline, CDR1 is MNHEY and CDR2 is SVGEGT. In TCRdb, the RT-PCR reads were re-called with MiXCR into one record per CDR3 protein. The top ten clones hold about 10% of a sample with hundreds of thousands of distinct CDR3 sequences, approximately 12% of them seen once. The clonotype comes from a man in his fifties who received an inactivated influenza vaccine. V is TRBV6-2 or TRBV6-3 and J is TRBJ2-7; the match to TRBD1 covers 12 bases. This specimen was PBMCs from blood, taken on the day of vaccination. CDR3 protein: CASSMGQGASHEQYF. For the CDR3, the DNA is TGTGCCAGCAGTATGGGACAGGGGGCCTCCCACGAGCAGTACTTC.